A selection of T cell receptor beta chains follows, all from one sample in a study of Ad26.COV2.S vaccination and SARS-CoV-2 variants. Some clones are missing from TCRdb's copy, which holds only in-frame ones; the method was immunoSEQ multiplex PCR. The sample yields around 350,000 clones, more than 75% seen once. Specimen: peripheral blood, collected in a trial of Ad26.COV2.S vaccine versus placebo. The receptors were gathered from a person aged 18-60 years who received the Ad26.COV2.S COVID-19 vaccine or a placebo. The CDR3 runs from the conserved cysteine through the conserved F or W. The D gene is left open where the match is weak. Clone size is shown for a subset of rows, as once, few, many or a class of expanded clone.

cdr3_nt cdr3_aa d_call v_call clone_size j_call
TGTGCTAGTGGTTTGGTACTTACAGGTAACACCGGGGAGCTGTTTTTT CASGLVLTGNTGELFF - TRBV12-5 - TRBJ2-2
TGCGCCAGCAGCTTGATTGGAGAGACCCAGTACTTC CASSLIGETQYF - TRBV5-1 - TRBJ2-5
TGTGCCAGCAGCGAGGAGGGGCGGGGGGGCCCCTACAATGAGCAGTTCTTC CASSEEGRGGPYNEQFF TRBD2 TRBV2 many TRBJ2-1
TGTGCCACCAGTGATACGCGGGTGGCCAGCGGGGAGACCCAGTACTTC CATSDTRVASGETQYF - TRBV24-1 once TRBJ2-5
TGTGCCAGCAGCCCCGACAGGGGGAGCAATCAGCCCCAGCATTTT CASSPDRGSNQPQHF TRBD1 TRBV7-6 - TRBJ1-5
TGCGCCAGCAGCCAAGATCGAGACTATTACAATGAGCAGTTCTTC CASSQDRDYYNEQFF - TRBV4-3 - TRBJ2-1
TGTGCCATCAGTGAACCTACCCCTGACAGCTATAATTCACCCCTCCACTTT CAISEPTPDSYNSPLHF - TRBV10-3 - TRBJ1-6
TGCGCCAGCAGCTCCGAACCCAGAGTTCACGAGCAGTACTTC CASSSEPRVHEQYF - TRBV5-1 once TRBJ2-7
TGTGCCAGCAGCTTGGACAGATACACCTACGAGCAGTACTTC CASSLDRYTYEQYF - TRBV5-8 - TRBJ2-7
TGTGCCAGCAGTCGAAATTTGGGGGGGGGCCAAGAGACCCAGTACTTC CASSRNLGGGQETQYF TRBD2 TRBV2 - TRBJ2-5
TGTGCCAGCAGTTTACCCGGGACAGGGGCTTGGCAGCCCCAGCATTTT CASSLPGTGAWQPQHF TRBD1 TRBV28 - TRBJ1-5
TGTGCCAGTGGGACTAGCGGGGGATACGAGCAGTACTTC CASGTSGGYEQYF TRBD2 TRBV3-1/TRBV3-2 - TRBJ2-7
TGTGCCAGCAAGGGTGGCTATGGCTACACCTTC CASKGGYGYTF - TRBV28 - TRBJ1-2
TGTGCCAGCAGTCTAAGGGGTTTGGAGCAGTACTTC CASSLRGLEQYF - TRBV28 - TRBJ2-7
TGTGCCAGCAGTTACTCTTTCGGGACTCTTTACAATGAGCAGTTCTTC CASSYSFGTLYNEQFF - TRBV6-5 - TRBJ2-1
TGTGCCAGCAGTTTTGGGGGCACAGATACGCAGTATTTT CASSFGGTDTQYF - TRBV12-3/TRBV12-4 - TRBJ2-3
TGTGCCAGCAGCCGCTTTTCGTTAGCCAAAAACATTCAGTACTTC CASSRFSLAKNIQYF - TRBV7-9 - TRBJ2-4
TGTGCCAGCAGTGCCGGGGACAGGGGATATAGGAATGAGCAGTTCTTC CASSAGDRGYRNEQFF TRBD1 TRBV6-1 - TRBJ2-1
TGTGCCAGCAGTTCGACCGGGACAGGGGGGTTGCACGAGCAGTACTTC CASSSTGTGGLHEQYF TRBD1 TRBV6-6 - TRBJ2-7
TGCAGCGTAGGGGACAGGGGAGAAAAACTGTTTTTT CSVGDRGEKLFF TRBD1 TRBV29-1 - TRBJ1-4
TGTGCCAGCAGCCGACAGTCGGGGGCTGGGACTGAAGCTTTCTTT CASSRQSGAGTEAFF - TRBV9 - TRBJ1-1
TGTGCCTGGGAGGAGGGTGGGAACATTCAGTACTTC CAWEEGGNIQYF - TRBV30 - TRBJ2-4
TGTGCCAGCCAAAACAGCGGACAGGGCTATGGCTACACCTTC CASQNSGQGYGYTF TRBD1 TRBV25-1 - TRBJ1-2
TGTGCCAGCAGTTACTCCCCTGACGAGAACAATGAGCAGTTCTTC CASSYSPDENNEQFF - TRBV6-5 - TRBJ2-1
TGTGCCAGCAGGCCCGGAGGGGATTCGGGGGCCAACGTCCTGACTTTC CASRPGGDSGANVLTF - TRBV5-4 - TRBJ2-6
TGCGCCAGCAGCCAGCCCGGAAAGCGCAATCAGCCCCAGCATTTT CASSQPGKRNQPQHF - TRBV4-1 - TRBJ1-5
TGTGCCAGCAGTGAGGGGTACTCTGGAAACACCATATATTTT CASSEGYSGNTIYF - TRBV6-1 - TRBJ1-3
TGTGCCAGCAGTTTAATCCCCTACGAGCAGTACTTC CASSLIPYEQYF - TRBV12-3/TRBV12-4 - TRBJ2-7